The 4 T cell receptor beta chains below were found in one sample sequenced in a study of T-cell memory formation after mild COVID-19. TCRdb re-called the 5' RACE reads with MiXCR, one entry per CDR3 protein. Here the sample spans roughly 310,000 distinct CDR3 sequences, about 15% being singletons. The sequencing sample was made of PBMCs or a T cell subset sorted from them (not recorded which). Every receptor here comes from a man between 18 and 35 years old who had mild COVID-19 (a few samples of this study predate the infection). Cell type and time point are not known.

This clonotype was counted a few times. The chain is built from TRBV6-6 and TRBJ2-3; D gene uncertain. Per germline, CDR1 MNHNY and CDR2 SVGAGI (reference sequence). This CDR3 has 18 residues. The V gene lost 1 base and the J gene lost 4 bases, with 21 bases spanning the gap. The CDR3 is CASSYYATPLPGADTQYF. The CDR3 DNA reads as TGTGCCAGCAGTTACTACGCCACCCCCTTACCTGGAGCAGATACGCAGTATTTT.

The chain has TRBV6-5 and TRBJ2-7; D may be TRBD2 (6 bases). With 4 bases removed from V and 5 bases from J, the gap between germline ends came to 18 bases. The length of the CDR3 is 15 residues. Germline V lookup: CDR1 MNHEY, CDR2 SVGAGI. CDR3 protein: CASSLGRGGRHEQYF. The CDR3 nucleotides read TGTGCCAGCAGTTTGGGGCGGGGTGGCCGCCACGAGCAGTACTTC.

The gene calls are TRBV5-1 and TRBJ1-2, with a tentative D call TRBD1 (5 bases). CDR1 and CDR2 (germline): SGHRS, YFSETQ. Trimming took 0 bases from V and 6 from J, leaving 12 bases between them. The CDR3 sequence is 14 residues long. The CDR3 sequence is CASSLDPTGDGYTF. Written as DNA, the CDR3 is TGCGCCAGCAGCTTGGACCCCACGGGGGATGGCTACACCTTC.

The rearrangement links TRBV6-5 to TRBJ1-2; TRBD1 might be the D (5 bases). V lost 6 bases and J 13 bases, leaving 18 bases between the germline ends. CDR3 size: 12 residues. CDR1 is MNHEY and CDR2 is SVGAGI in the germline V gene. The CDR3 loop is CASSPDSIRFTF. In DNA, the CDR3 is TGTGCCAGCAGCCCCGACAGTATCCGGTTCACCTTC.